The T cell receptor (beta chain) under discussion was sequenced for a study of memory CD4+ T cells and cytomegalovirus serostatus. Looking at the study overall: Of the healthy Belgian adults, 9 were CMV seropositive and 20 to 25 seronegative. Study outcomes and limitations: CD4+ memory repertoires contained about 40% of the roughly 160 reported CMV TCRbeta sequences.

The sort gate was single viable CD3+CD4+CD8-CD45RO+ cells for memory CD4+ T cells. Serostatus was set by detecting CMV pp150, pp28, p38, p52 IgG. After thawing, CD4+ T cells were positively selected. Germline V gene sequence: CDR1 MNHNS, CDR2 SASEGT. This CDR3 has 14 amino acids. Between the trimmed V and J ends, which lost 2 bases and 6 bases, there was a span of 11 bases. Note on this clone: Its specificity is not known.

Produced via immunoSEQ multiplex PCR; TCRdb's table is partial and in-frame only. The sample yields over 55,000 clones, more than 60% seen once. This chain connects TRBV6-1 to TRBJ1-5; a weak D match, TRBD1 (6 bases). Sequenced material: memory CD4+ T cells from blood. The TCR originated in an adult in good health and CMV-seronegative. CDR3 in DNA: TGTGCCAGCAGTGAACGAGGGGGGACTCAGCCCCAGCATTTT. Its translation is CASSERGGTQPQHF.